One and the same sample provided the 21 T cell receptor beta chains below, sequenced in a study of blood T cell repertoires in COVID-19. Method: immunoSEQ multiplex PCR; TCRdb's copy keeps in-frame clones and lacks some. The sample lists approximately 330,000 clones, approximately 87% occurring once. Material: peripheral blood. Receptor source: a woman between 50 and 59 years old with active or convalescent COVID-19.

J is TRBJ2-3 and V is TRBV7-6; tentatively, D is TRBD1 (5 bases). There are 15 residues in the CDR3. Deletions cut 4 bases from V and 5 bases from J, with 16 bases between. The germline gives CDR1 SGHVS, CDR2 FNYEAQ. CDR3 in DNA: TGTGCCAGCAGCTCAGCTGGCAGGGTGGGAGATACGCAGTATTTT. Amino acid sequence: CASSSAGRVGDTQYF.

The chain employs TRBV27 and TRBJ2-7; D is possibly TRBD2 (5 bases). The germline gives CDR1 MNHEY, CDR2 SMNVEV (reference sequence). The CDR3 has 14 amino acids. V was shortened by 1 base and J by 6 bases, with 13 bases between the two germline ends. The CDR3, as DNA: TGTGCCAGCAGTTTATTTGGAATAGGGAGCGAGCAGTACTTC. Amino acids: CASSLFGIGSEQYF.

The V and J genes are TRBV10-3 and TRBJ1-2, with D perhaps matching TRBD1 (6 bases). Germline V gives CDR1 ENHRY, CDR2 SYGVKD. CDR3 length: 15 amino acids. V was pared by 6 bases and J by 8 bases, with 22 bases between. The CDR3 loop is CAIRSSQRDISGYTF. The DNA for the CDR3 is TGTGCCATCAGGAGTTCCCAACGGGACATATCAGGCTACACCTTC.

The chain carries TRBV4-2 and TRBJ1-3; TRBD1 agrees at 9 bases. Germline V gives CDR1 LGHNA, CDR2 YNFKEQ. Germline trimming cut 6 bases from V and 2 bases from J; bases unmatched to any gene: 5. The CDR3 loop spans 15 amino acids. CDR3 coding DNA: TGTGCCAGCAGATTCGACAGGGGGACTGGAAACACCATATATTTT. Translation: CASRFDRGTGNTIYF.

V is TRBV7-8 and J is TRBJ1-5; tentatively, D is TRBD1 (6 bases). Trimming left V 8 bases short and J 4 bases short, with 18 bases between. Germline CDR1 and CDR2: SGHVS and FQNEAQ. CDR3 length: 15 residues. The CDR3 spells CASLRGGKMNQPQHF. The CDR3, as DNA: TGTGCCAGCCTTAGGGGGGGGAAGATGAATCAGCCCCAGCATTTT.

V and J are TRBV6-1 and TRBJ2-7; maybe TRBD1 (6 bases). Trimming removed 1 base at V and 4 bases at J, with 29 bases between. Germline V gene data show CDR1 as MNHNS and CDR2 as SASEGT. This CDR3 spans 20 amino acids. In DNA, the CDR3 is TGTGCCAGCAGTGAAGTCAGGGGTGGCAACCTATTAAACAGTCGGTACGAGCAGTACTTC. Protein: CASSEVRGGNLLNSRYEQYF.

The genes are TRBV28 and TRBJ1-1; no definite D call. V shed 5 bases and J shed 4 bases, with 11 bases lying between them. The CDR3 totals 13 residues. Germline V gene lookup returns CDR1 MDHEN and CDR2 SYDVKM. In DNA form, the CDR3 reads TGTGCCAGCAGTGCGTTCAGAGGCACTGAAGCTTTCTTT. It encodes CASSAFRGTEAFF.

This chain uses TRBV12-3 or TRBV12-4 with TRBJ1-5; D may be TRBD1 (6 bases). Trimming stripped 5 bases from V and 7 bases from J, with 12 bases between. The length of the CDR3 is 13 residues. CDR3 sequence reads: CASSSGGRQPQHF. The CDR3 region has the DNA TGTGCCAGCAGTAGCGGGGGCAGGCAGCCCCAGCATTTT.

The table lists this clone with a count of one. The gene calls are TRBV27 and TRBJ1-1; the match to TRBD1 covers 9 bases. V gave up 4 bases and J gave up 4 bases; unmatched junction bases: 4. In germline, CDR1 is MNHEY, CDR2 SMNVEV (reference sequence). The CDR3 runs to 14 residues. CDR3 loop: CASSSGQGVTEAFF. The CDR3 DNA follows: TGTGCCAGCAGTTCGGGACAGGGCGTCACTGAAGCTTTCTTT.

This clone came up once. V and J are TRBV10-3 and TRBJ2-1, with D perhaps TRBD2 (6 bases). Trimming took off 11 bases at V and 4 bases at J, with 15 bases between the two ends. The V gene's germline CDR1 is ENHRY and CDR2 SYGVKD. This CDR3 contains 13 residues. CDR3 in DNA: TGTGCCCCCGGAAAGGGACTTTACAATGAGCAGTTCTTC. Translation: CAPGKGLYNEQFF.

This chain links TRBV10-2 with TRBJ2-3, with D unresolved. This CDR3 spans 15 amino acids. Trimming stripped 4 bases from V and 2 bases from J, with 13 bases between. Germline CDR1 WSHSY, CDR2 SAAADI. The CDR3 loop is CASSAVTSITDTQYF. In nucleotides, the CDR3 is TGCGCCAGCAGTGCTGTCACATCAATCACAGATACGCAGTATTTT.

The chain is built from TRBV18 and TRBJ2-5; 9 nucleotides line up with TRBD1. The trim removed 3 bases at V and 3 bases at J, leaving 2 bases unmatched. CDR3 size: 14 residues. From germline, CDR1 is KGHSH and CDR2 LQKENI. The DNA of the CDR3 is TGTGCCAGCTCACCCCGGACAGGGGAAGAGACCCAGTACTTC. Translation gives CASSPRTGEETQYF.

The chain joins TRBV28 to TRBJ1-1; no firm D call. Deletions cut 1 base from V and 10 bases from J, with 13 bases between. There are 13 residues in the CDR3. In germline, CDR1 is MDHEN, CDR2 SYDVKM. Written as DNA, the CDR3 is TGTGCCAGCAGTTTATTGTCGGGAGAAAGAGCTTTCTTT. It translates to CASSLLSGERAFF.

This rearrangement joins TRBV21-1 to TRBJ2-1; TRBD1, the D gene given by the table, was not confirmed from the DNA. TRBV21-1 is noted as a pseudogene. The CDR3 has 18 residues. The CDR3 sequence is CASSNDPNRAHPYNEQFF. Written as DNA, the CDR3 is TGTGCCAGCAGCAACGATCCTAACAGGGCCCACCCGTACAATGAGCAGTTCTTC.

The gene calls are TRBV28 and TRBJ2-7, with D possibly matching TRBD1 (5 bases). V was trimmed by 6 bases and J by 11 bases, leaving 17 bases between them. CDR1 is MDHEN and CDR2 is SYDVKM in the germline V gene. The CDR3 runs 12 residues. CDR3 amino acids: CASSIQGREKYF. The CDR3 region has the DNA TGTGCCAGCAGCATCCAGGGCAGGGAAAAGTACTTC.

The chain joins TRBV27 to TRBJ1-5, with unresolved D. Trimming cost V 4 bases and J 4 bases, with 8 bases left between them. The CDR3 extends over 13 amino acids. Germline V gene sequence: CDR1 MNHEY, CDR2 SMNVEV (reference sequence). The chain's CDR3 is CASSWTDNQPQHF. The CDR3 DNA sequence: TGTGCCAGCAGTTGGACTGATAATCAGCCCCAGCATTTT.

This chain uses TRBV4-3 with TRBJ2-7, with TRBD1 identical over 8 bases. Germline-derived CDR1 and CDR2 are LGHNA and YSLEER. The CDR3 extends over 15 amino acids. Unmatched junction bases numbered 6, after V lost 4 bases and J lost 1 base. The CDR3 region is CASSPGTGYSYEQYF. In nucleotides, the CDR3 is TGCGCCAGCAGCCCCGGGACAGGTTATTCCTACGAGCAGTACTTC.

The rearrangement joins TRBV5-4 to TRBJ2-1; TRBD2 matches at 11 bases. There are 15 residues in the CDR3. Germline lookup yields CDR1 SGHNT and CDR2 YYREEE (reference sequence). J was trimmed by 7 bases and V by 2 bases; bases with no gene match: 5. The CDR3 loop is CASSLVAGGRNEQFF. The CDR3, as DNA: TGTGCCAGCAGCTTAGTAGCGGGGGGGCGGAATGAGCAGTTCTTC.

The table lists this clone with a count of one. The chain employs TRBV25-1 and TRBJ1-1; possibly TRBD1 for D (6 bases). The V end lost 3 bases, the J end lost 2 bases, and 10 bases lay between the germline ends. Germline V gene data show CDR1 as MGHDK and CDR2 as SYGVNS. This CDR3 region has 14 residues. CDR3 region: CASSDTGLNTEAFF. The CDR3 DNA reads TGTGCCAGCAGTGACACAGGGCTCAACACTGAAGCTTTCTTT.

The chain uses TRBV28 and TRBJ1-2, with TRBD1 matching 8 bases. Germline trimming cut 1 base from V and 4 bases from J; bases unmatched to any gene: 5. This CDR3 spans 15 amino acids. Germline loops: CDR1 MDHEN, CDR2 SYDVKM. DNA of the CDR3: TGTGCCAGCAGTTTATTCCGGACAGGGAGCTATGGCTACACCTTC. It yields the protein CASSLFRTGSYGYTF.

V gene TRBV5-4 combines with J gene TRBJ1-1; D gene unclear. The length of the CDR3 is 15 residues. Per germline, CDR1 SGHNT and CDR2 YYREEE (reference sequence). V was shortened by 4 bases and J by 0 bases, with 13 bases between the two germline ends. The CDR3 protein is CASSGNSGVNTEAFF. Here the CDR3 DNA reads TGTGCCAGCAGCGGGAACAGCGGAGTGAACACTGAAGCTTTCTTT.